Below, 30 T cell receptor beta chains from the same sample are listed, as sequenced in a study of cytomegalovirus exposure and HLA in healthy donors. The PCR had 60 Vbeta and 13 Jbeta primers. Repertoires were generated with immunoSEQ multiplex PCR, while TCRdb's copy carries only in-frame clones and drops some. The sample includes over 25,000 clones, about 62% seen only once; the top ten take more than 40%. The sample comprised PBMCs. The receptors were gathered from a male donor in good health and CMV-seropositive.

This chain joins TRBV5-1 and TRBJ2-3; the D gene is possibly TRBD1 (6 bases). This CDR3 has 15 residues. Germline V gene sequence: CDR1 SGHRS, CDR2 YFSETQ. Trimming stripped 0 bases from V and 0 bases from J, with 8 bases between. CDR3 sequence: CASSLADRSTDTQYF. CDR3 coding DNA: TGCGCCAGCAGCTTGGCCGACAGGAGCACAGATACGCAGTATTTT. Based on the CDR3 plus reference TRBV5-1 and TRBJ2-3, the full variable domain is KAGVTQTPRYLIKTRGQQVTLSCSPISGHRSVSWYQQTPGQGLQFLFEYFSETQRNKGNFPGRFSGRQFSNSRSEMNVSTLELGDSALYLCASSLADRSTDTQYFGPGTRLTVL.

The chain couples TRBV4-1 to TRBJ1-3; the match to TRBD1 covers 7 bases. V lost 0 bases, J lost 2 bases, and 4 bases stayed unmatched. Germline values: CDR1 MGHRA, CDR2 YSYEKL. This CDR3 spans 16 amino acids. The CDR3 nucleotides are TGCGCCAGCAGCCAAGAGACAGGGCAGACTGGAAACACCATATATTTT. Amino acid sequence: CASSQETGQTGNTIYF.

The chain couples TRBV6-5 to TRBJ1-4; 9 bases are a match to TRBD1. CDR3 length equals 15 residues. Per germline, CDR1 MNHEY and CDR2 SVGAGI. V gave up 7 bases and J gave up 5 bases; unmatched junction bases: 8. The CDR3 here is CASKEQGARNEKLFF. The CDR3 bases are TGTGCCAGCAAAGAACAGGGGGCGAGGAATGAAAAACTGTTTTTT.

This clone has only one observation. CDR3 amino acids: CASSLRGGYEQYF. In DNA, the CDR3 is TGTGCCAGCAGCCTTAGAGGGGGCTACGAGCAGTACTTC. The chain has TRBV5-6 and TRBJ2-7, with D possibly being TRBD1 (6 bases). Trimming stripped 4 bases from V and 3 bases from J, with 11 bases between. Per germline, CDR1 SGHDT and CDR2 YYEEEE. The CDR3 length is 13 residues.

This clone appeared once. The CDR3 DNA reads TGCGCCAGCAGTCAATCGAAGGGACTAGCGGGGGAAGATACGCAGTATTTT. Protein sequence: CASSQSKGLAGEDTQYF. The chain links TRBV23-1 to TRBJ2-3; TRBD2 agrees at 14 bases. TRBV23-1 is designated an ORF whose function remains uncertain. The CDR3 is 17 amino acids. Trimming removed 0 bases from V and 5 bases from J; junction bases left unmatched: 4.

Only a few counts were recorded for this clone. The chain recombines TRBV19 with TRBJ2-1, with 12 bases matching TRBD2. In germline, CDR1 is LNHDA, CDR2 SQIVND (reference sequence). The CDR3 loop spans 15 amino acids. V lost 3 bases and J lost 8; bases outside the gene matches: 5. CDR3 bases: TGTGCCAGTAGTATTCTGCTAGCGGGAGGGGATGAGCAGTTCTTC. Translating gives CASSILLAGGDEQFF.

The V call is TRBV5-1, the J call TRBJ1-1, with D hard to call. Germline CDR1 SGHRS, CDR2 YFSETQ. The CDR3 has 14 residues. The V and J ends lost 4 bases and 6 bases respectively, with 16 bases between them. CDR3 in DNA: TGCGCCAGCAGCCCGTCGTATGGGAGGCCTGAAGCTTTCTTT. Amino acid sequence: CASSPSYGRPEAFF.

The V call is TRBV4-1, the J call TRBJ1-4; TRBD1 might be the D (5 bases). V gave up 4 bases and J gave up 2 bases, with 11 bases separating them. Germline CDR1 reads MGHRA; CDR2 reads YSYEKL. The CDR3 extends over 15 amino acids. CDR3 DNA: TGCGCCAGCAGCCCTCCCGCAGGGACTAATGAAAAACTGTTTTTT. Its translation: CASSPPAGTNEKLFF.

The chain employs TRBV5-6 and TRBJ2-3, with TRBD2 identical over 10 bases. The CDR3 totals 15 residues. Germline lookup yields CDR1 SGHDT and CDR2 YYEEEE. J lost 2 bases, V lost 3 bases, and 3 bases had no gene match. The DNA for the CDR3 is TGTGCCAGCAGCTCAGGACTAGCGGACACAGATACGCAGTATTTT. Protein product: CASSSGLADTDTQYF.

A note on this clone: The DNA is omitted, as the CDR3 cannot be located on it reliably, and the CDR3 follows TCRdb's listing. The chain joins TRBV6-5 to TRBJ2-7; TRBD2 is the table's D call and was not checked against the DNA. With termini counted, the CDR3 has 15 amino acids. Looked up from germline, CDR1 is MNHEY and CDR2 is SVGAGI. CDR3 sequence: CASSSSPRGASEQYF.

V gene TRBV4-1 combines with J gene TRBJ1-1; D possibly corresponds to TRBD1 (5 bases). Germline V lookup: CDR1 MGHRA, CDR2 YSYEKL. V was cut by 5 bases and J by 1 base, with 17 bases left in between. CDR3 length: 16 residues. CDR3 nucleotides: TGCGCCAGCAGCTCCCTCCGGGGGATCGGGAACACTGAAGCTTTCTTT. Protein: CASSSLRGIGNTEAFF.

The CDR3 reads CSVAIADTEAFF. CDR3 DNA: TGCAGCGTTGCGATCGCAGACACTGAAGCTTTCTTT. The V and J genes are TRBV29-1 and TRBJ1-1; D unclear. The CDR3 totals 12 residues. Germline V gene data show CDR1 as SQVTM and CDR2 as ANQGSEA. V shed 4 bases and J shed 3 bases, with 9 bases lying between them.

The V and J genes are TRBV15 and TRBJ2-4; TRBD1 matches at 10 bases. V trimming: 0 bases; J trimming: 5 bases; junction bases outside the gene matches: 1. Per the germline V gene, CDR1 is LNHNV and CDR2 is YYDKDF (reference sequence). There are 15 residues in the CDR3. In DNA, the CDR3 is TGTGCCACCAGCAGAGATGGGACAGGGGAAAACATTCAGTACTTC. This codes for CATSRDGTGENIQYF.

The gene calls are TRBV18 and TRBJ1-4; 7 bases match TRBD1. Losses at the gene ends were 2 bases for V and 2 bases for J; bases not matched to a gene: 5. The CDR3 has 16 residues. Germline CDR1 is KGHSH and CDR2 is LQKENI. In DNA, the CDR3 is TGTGCCAGCTCACCAGTGGCGGGACAGACTAATGAAAAACTGTTTTTT. It encodes CASSPVAGQTNEKLFF. The complete variable domain, with remaining parts taken from reference TRBV18 and TRBJ1-4, reads NAGVMQNPRHLVRRRGQEARLRCSPMKGHSHVYWYRQLPEEGLKFMVYLQKENIIDESGMPKERFSAEFPKEGPSILRIQQVVRGDSAAYFCASSPVAGQTNEKLFFGSGTQLSVL.

V usage is TRBV19 and J usage is TRBJ2-5; D not resolved. The germline V gene encodes CDR1 LNHDA and CDR2 SQIVND (reference sequence). V was shortened by 6 bases and J by 5 bases, with 16 bases between the two germline ends. The CDR3 is made up of 14 amino acids. This CDR3 is CASSTLMRRETQYF. The CDR3 DNA reads as TGTGCCAGTAGCACCCTTATGCGCCGGGAGACCCAGTACTTC. Filled out from reference TRBV19 and TRBJ2-5, the complete variable domain reads DGGITQSPKYLFRKEGQNVTLSCEQNLNHDAMYWYRQDPGQGLRLIYYSQIVNDFQKGDIAEGYSVSREKKESFPLTVTSAQKNPTAFYLCASSTLMRRETQYFGPGTRLLVL.

The V and J genes are TRBV20-1 and TRBJ2-7; TRBD1 is a possible D gene (6 bases). Germline V gene lookup returns CDR1 DFQATT and CDR2 SNEGSKA (reference sequence). V dropped 1 base and J dropped 12 bases, with 13 bases sitting between them. This CDR3 has 11 residues. In DNA form, the CDR3 reads TGCAGTGCTAGAGGTCAGACAGGCTGGTACTTC. Translated: CSARGQTGWYF.

This clone was observed a handful of times. The chain links TRBV2 to TRBJ1-6, with D possibly being TRBD1 (5 bases). Between the trimmed V and J ends, which lost 10 bases and 6 bases, there was a span of 16 bases. The CDR3 has 14 residues. The germline gives CDR1 SNHLY, CDR2 FYNNEI. The CDR3 is CATNGGEGNSPLHF. DNA of the CDR3: TGTGCCACTAACGGAGGGGAAGGTAATTCACCCCTCCACTTT.

The gene calls are TRBV4-1 and TRBJ1-5; 8 bases match TRBD1. Trimming at V came to 0 bases and at J to 4 bases, leaving 2 bases not matched to a gene. Germline V gene lookup returns CDR1 MGHRA and CDR2 YSYEKL. This CDR3 is 15 amino acids long. The CDR3 DNA reads TGCGCCAGCAGCCAAGAGGGACAGGCGAATCAGCCCCAGCATTTT. Translated: CASSQEGQANQPQHF.

This clone was counted only a few times. The chain employs TRBV5-4 and TRBJ2-7, with TRBD2 identical over 15 bases. This CDR3 has 16 residues. CDR1 is SGHNT, CDR2 YYREEE, per germline (reference sequence). Trimming removed 4 bases from V and 4 bases from J; junction bases left unmatched: 6. CDR3 coding DNA: TGTGCCAGCAGCGGGGCCGGGACTAGCGGGAGGTACGAGCAGTACTTC. Its protein is CASSGAGTSGRYEQYF.

The CDR3 DNA reads as TGTGCCAGCTCACCATCCGGTACCTACGAGCAGTACTTC. It translates to CASSPSGTYEQYF. The chain has TRBV18 and TRBJ2-7; no firm D call. The CDR3 has 13 residues. Germline V gene lookup returns CDR1 KGHSH and CDR2 LQKENI. The V and J ends lost 2 bases and 2 bases respectively, with 7 bases between them.

The chain employs TRBV27 and TRBJ2-3; 7 nucleotides match TRBD1. Trimming cost V 6 bases and J 2 bases; bases outside gene matches: 5. This CDR3 is 14 amino acids long. Germline V CDR1 and CDR2: MNHEY, SMNVEV (reference sequence). The CDR3: CASRSGQHTDTQYF. The CDR3 DNA reads as TGTGCCAGCAGATCGGGACAGCACACAGATACGCAGTATTTT.

The V gene is TRBV19, the J gene TRBJ2-2; D is perhaps TRBD1 (5 bases). Trimming took 5 bases from V and 2 from J, leaving 12 bases between them. Germline-derived CDR1 and CDR2 are LNHDA and SQIVND (reference sequence). The CDR3 is made up of 15 amino acids. The CDR3 coding sequence is TGTGCCAGTAGTCCCGGACACACTAACACCGGGGAGCTGTTTTTT. As protein: CASSPGHTNTGELFF.

The rearrangement uses TRBV6-5 and TRBJ2-7, with 7 bases identical to TRBD1. V shed 6 bases, J shed 3 bases, and the junction held 5 bases outside the gene matches. Germline loops: CDR1 MNHEY, CDR2 SVGAGI. The CDR3 has 13 residues. CDR3 residues: CASSQGVGYEQYF. CDR3 in DNA: TGTGCCAGCAGCCAGGGGGTCGGCTACGAGCAGTACTTC.

The chain couples TRBV9 to TRBJ2-3; D gene unclear. Germline CDR1 reads SGDLS; CDR2 reads YYNGEE. V lost 0 bases and J 6 bases, leaving 14 bases between the germline ends. This CDR3 comprises 15 residues. CDR3 in DNA: TGTGCCAGCAGCGTAGCTGGGCTGACGTCGGATACGCAGTATTTT. It codes for CASSVAGLTSDTQYF.

The chain is built from TRBV5-1 and TRBJ1-1; perhaps TRBD1 as D (5 bases). Trimming pared 2 bases from V and 6 bases from J, leaving 14 bases between. The CDR3 has 14 amino acids. Germline CDR1 reads SGHRS; CDR2 reads YFSETQ. The CDR3 loop is CASSFTRGTAEAFF. In nucleotides, the CDR3 is TGCGCCAGCAGCTTTACCCGGGGGACCGCTGAAGCTTTCTTT. Drawing the rest from reference TRBV5-1 and TRBJ1-1, the complete variable domain is KAGVTQTPRYLIKTRGQQVTLSCSPISGHRSVSWYQQTPGQGLQFLFEYFSETQRNKGNFPGRFSGRQFSNSRSEMNVSTLELGDSALYLCASSFTRGTAEAFFGQGTRLTVV.

The CDR3 is CASSGGKGGTQYF. The CDR3 DNA follows: TGTGCCAGCAGCGGCGGTAAGGGAGGGACCCAGTACTTC. V usage is TRBV5-6 and J usage is TRBJ2-5; weak D call: TRBD2 (6 bases). The CDR3 sequence is 13 residues long. Germline CDR1 reads SGHDT; CDR2 reads YYEEEE. With 4 bases removed from V and 7 bases from J, the gap between germline ends came to 14 bases.

Only one count was recorded for this clone. This sequence joins TRBV27 and TRBJ1-2; 7 positions match TRBD1. V lost 7 bases, J lost 1 base, and 9 bases stayed unmatched. The CDR3 consists of 15 residues. Germline V gives CDR1 MNHEY, CDR2 SMNVEV (reference sequence). CDR3 residues: CASKAGRGSNYGYTF. DNA of the CDR3: TGTGCCAGCAAAGCGGGCAGGGGGAGTAACTATGGCTACACCTTC.

A single count supports this clone. This chain joins TRBV4-1 and TRBJ2-7; 12 bases fit TRBD2. V lost 1 base and J lost 4; bases outside the gene matches: 11. Germline CDR1 is MGHRA and CDR2 is YSYEKL. This CDR3 is 18 amino acids long. CDR3 nucleotides: TGCGCCAGCAGCCAAGTTCTAGCGGGAGGGCCGATAAGTTACGAGCAGTACTTC. Its protein product is CASSQVLAGGPISYEQYF.

Note on this clone: The junction and the germline gene differ at one end; a read error may be behind it. V and J are TRBV7-9 and TRBJ1-2; D gene unclear. This CDR3 has 13 residues. CDR1 is SEHNR, CDR2 FQNEAQ, per germline (reference sequence). The DNA of the CDR3 is TGTTCCAGCAGCGCACGGGGAAAGAGGGGCTACACCTTC. Translated: CSSSARGKRGYTF.

V usage is TRBV2 and J usage is TRBJ1-2; the D gene is possibly TRBD1 (6 bases). Germline CDR1 and CDR2: SNHLY and FYNNEI. The V and J ends lost 3 bases and 3 bases respectively, with 11 bases between them. This CDR3 has 14 residues. The CDR3 is CASSDRGRHYGYTF. In nucleotides, the CDR3 is TGTGCCAGCAGTGACAGGGGACGTCACTATGGCTACACCTTC.